This T cell receptor beta chain emerged from a study of blood T cells in healthy people across ages. Study findings and constraints: The donors' CMV status was not determined, possibly confounding changes in expanded clonotypes.

In germline, CDR1 is SGDLS, CDR2 YYNGEE. V was cut by 4 bases and J by 12 bases, with 23 bases left in between. The CDR3 is made up of 15 amino acids. A second about 6 to 12 cycle PCR used barcoded and J-beta primers. MiXCR, applied by TCRdb to the 5' RACE reads, yields one record per CDR3 protein. The sample has approximately 810,000 distinct CDR3 sequences; around 28% are singletons. As to this clonotype: As yet, its antigen is unknown.

The sequence was obtained from an elderly woman in good health. The chain has TRBV9 and TRBJ2-1; the D gene could be TRBD1 or TRBD2 (5 bases each). The sample taken for sequencing was blood. This chain's CDR3 is CASSIRPGPDEGQFF. CDR3 bases: TGTGCCAGCAGCATTCGACCGGGACCGGACGAGGGGCAGTTCTTC.